The 18 T cell receptor beta chains below come from one sample, sequenced in a study of OX40 agonist ivuxolimab in advanced cancers. Sequencing used immunoSEQ multiplex PCR; TCRdb keeps in-frame clones, though not all of them. The table has around 86,000 clones, roughly 82% seen once; the top ten hold under 3.5%. The sample in question was CD4+ or CD8+ T cells sorted from blood, obtained in a trial of the OX40 agonist ivuxolimab. Receptor source: an adult with an advanced solid tumor such as melanoma, head and neck, liver or kidney cancer.

This clone was observed a handful of times. The rearrangement uses TRBV2 and TRBJ1-5; D is uncertain. CDR1 and CDR2 from the germline V gene are SNHLY and FYNNEI. CDR3 length equals 13 residues. The V and J ends lost 3 bases and 10 bases respectively, with 13 bases between them. This CDR3 is CASSDSPRSPQHF. The CDR3 region has the DNA TGTGCCAGCAGTGACAGTCCGAGGAGTCCCCAGCATTTT.

The count of this clone is one. The chain recombines TRBV7-2 with TRBJ1-5; 8 bases match TRBD1. Germline assignment: CDR1 SGHTA and CDR2 FQGNSA. CDR3 size: 13 residues. V was clipped by 4 bases and J by 6 bases; unmatched bases: 2. The chain's CDR3 is CASSSRGPQPQHF. The CDR3 region has the DNA TGTGCCAGCAGCTCCAGGGGGCCTCAGCCCCAGCATTTT.

This chain uses TRBV9 with TRBJ2-1; TRBD1 agrees at 9 bases. V lost 4 bases and J lost 9; bases outside the gene matches: 5. Germline V gene data show CDR1 as SGDLS and CDR2 as YYNGEE. This CDR3 spans 13 amino acids. This CDR3 is CASSSDRGVEQFF. As DNA, the CDR3 is TGTGCCAGCAGCTCGGACAGGGGAGTTGAGCAGTTCTTC.

The chain carries TRBV28 and TRBJ2-5, with D perhaps TRBD1 (6 bases). Germline-derived CDR1 and CDR2 are MDHEN and SYDVKM. V dropped 6 bases and J dropped 4 bases, with 18 bases sitting between them. The CDR3 runs to 15 residues. The CDR3 DNA reads TGTGCCAGCAGCCCTGGGCCAGGGGTGGGAGAGACCCAGTACTTC. Translated: CASSPGPGVGETQYF.

A single count supports this clone. This rearrangement joins TRBV28 to TRBJ1-5; 9 positions match TRBD1. CDR3 length: 17 amino acids. Germline trimming cut 1 base from V and 2 bases from J; bases unmatched to any gene: 6. Germline-derived CDR1 and CDR2 are MDHEN and SYDVKM. CDR3 nucleotide sequence: TGTGCCAGCAGTTTATTCTCGACAGGGGGAGGCAATCAGCCCCAGCATTTT. It yields the protein CASSLFSTGGGNQPQHF.

The gene calls are TRBV9 and TRBJ1-6; 7 nucleotides match TRBD1. The CDR3 runs 15 residues. Germline trimming cut 4 bases from V and 8 bases from J; bases unmatched to any gene: 9. Germline V CDR1 and CDR2: SGDLS, YYNGEE. The CDR3 reads CASSQVPTGHSPLHF. The CDR3 DNA reads TGTGCCAGCAGCCAAGTTCCGACAGGGCATTCACCCCTCCACTTT.

The rearrangement uses TRBV19 and TRBJ2-6; possibly TRBD1 or TRBD2 for D (6 bases each). The CDR3 runs to 14 residues. Trimming left V 8 bases short and J 2 bases short, with 10 bases between. Germline CDR1 and CDR2: LNHDA and SQIVND (reference sequence). In DNA, the CDR3 is TGTGCCAGTGAAGGGGGGCCTGGGGCCAACGTCCTGACTTTC. This codes for CASEGGPGANVLTF.

The chain is built from TRBV5-6 and TRBJ1-3, with TRBD1 identical over 7 bases. Unmatched junction bases numbered 11, after V lost 5 bases and J lost 3 bases. The CDR3 has 16 amino acids. Germline loops: CDR1 SGHDT, CDR2 YYEEEE. The CDR3 here is CASSYSGGRNGNTIYF. DNA of the CDR3: TGTGCCAGCAGTTACTCAGGGGGGCGAAATGGAAACACCATATATTTT. The variable domain in full, with the rest retrieved from reference TRBV5-6 and TRBJ1-3, is DAGVTQSPTHLIKTRGQQVTLRCSPKSGHDTVSWYQQALGQGPQFIFQYYEEEERQRGNFPDRFSGHQFPNYSSELNVNALLLGDSALYLCASSYSGGRNGNTIYFGEGSWLTVV.

The chain is built from TRBV9 and TRBJ2-6, with D uncertain. CDR1 SGDLS and CDR2 YYNGEE come from the germline V gene. V lost 4 bases to trimming and J lost 1 base, with 12 bases between them. The CDR3 runs to 16 residues. As DNA, the CDR3 is TGTGCCAGCAGCATTCGGTCGAGGTCTGGGGCCAACGTCCTGACTTTC. This sequence encodes CASSIRSRSGANVLTF.

This rearrangement joins TRBV5-4 to TRBJ2-5, with D possibly matching TRBD1 (6 bases). With 3 bases removed from V and 5 bases from J, the gap between germline ends came to 14 bases. The CDR3 length is 14 residues. Germline loops: CDR1 SGHNT, CDR2 YYREEE (reference sequence). CDR3 bases: TGTGCCAGCAGCTCCTGGACAGCCGGGGAGACCCAGTACTTC. This encodes CASSSWTAGETQYF.

CDR3 bases: TGTGCCAGCAGCTCGACAGGGGAAAGGGGTGGCTACACCTTC. This encodes CASSSTGERGGYTF. The chain joins TRBV11-3 to TRBJ1-2; 8 bases map to TRBD1. The CDR3 sequence is 14 residues long. Germline CDR1 and CDR2: SGHNT and YENEEA. The V gene end was trimmed by 4 bases and the J gene end by 7 bases; junction bases not matched to a gene: 8.

This clone was seen just once. The genes are TRBV15 and TRBJ2-2; no clear D gene. From germline, CDR1 is LNHNV and CDR2 YYDKDF (reference sequence). The CDR3 consists of 12 residues. Trimming took 6 bases from V and 4 from J, leaving 6 bases between them. CDR3 sequence: CATRRRTGELFF. The CDR3 DNA reads TGTGCCACCAGGCGACGCACCGGGGAGCTGTTTTTT. The whole variable domain, remainder taken from reference TRBV15 and TRBJ2-2, is DAMVIQNPRYQVTQFGKPVTLSCSQTLNHNVMYWYQQKSSQAPKLLFHYYDKDFNNEADTPDNFQSRRPNTSFCFLDIRSPGLGDTAMYLCATRRRTGELFFGEGSRLTVL.

V gene TRBV18 combines with J gene TRBJ1-1, with D uncertain. Germline assignment: CDR1 KGHSH and CDR2 LQKENI. Trimming shortened V by 4 bases and J by 1 base, and 10 bases separated the two germline ends. The CDR3 length is 14 residues. CDR3 sequence: CASSRGRSNTEAFF. The CDR3 DNA reads as TGTGCCAGCTCACGAGGCAGATCGAACACTGAAGCTTTCTTT.

V is TRBV5-4 and J is TRBJ2-5, with 10 bases that match TRBD1. This CDR3 contains 15 residues. The V segment lost 0 bases and the J segment 1 base; nucleotides outside the gene matches: 0. Germline CDR1 SGHNT, CDR2 YYREEE (reference sequence). The CDR3 protein is CASSLGQGAQETQYF. Written as DNA, the CDR3 is TGTGCCAGCAGCTTGGGACAGGGGGCCCAAGAGACCCAGTACTTC.

The gene calls are TRBV28 and TRBJ2-2; maybe TRBD2 (6 bases). Germline CDR1 and CDR2: MDHEN and SYDVKM. Trimming took 3 bases from V and 4 from J, leaving 12 bases between them. CDR3 size: 15 residues. CDR3 residues: CASSFGGAPTGELFF. CDR3 nucleotide sequence: TGTGCCAGCAGTTTCGGCGGGGCTCCCACCGGGGAGCTGTTTTTT.

Notes on this clone: This specimen includes other DNA sequences encoding the same CDR3. V gene TRBV9 combines with J gene TRBJ2-5; D could derive from TRBD1 or TRBD2 (7 bases each). The germline CDR1 and CDR2 sequences are SGDLS and YYNGEE. The CDR3 is 16 amino acids. Between the trimmed V and J ends, which lost 2 bases and 2 bases, there was a span of 16 bases. The CDR3 nucleotides read TGTGCCAGCAGCGTCCGACAGGGCGGGGGTCAAGAGACCCAGTACTTC. As protein: CASSVRQGGGQETQYF.

The genes are TRBV2 and TRBJ2-7, with TRBD2 identical over 8 bases. After removal of 4 bases from V and 4 bases from J, the junction contained 3 bases not matched to a gene. The CDR3 contains 13 residues. From germline, CDR1 is SNHLY and CDR2 FYNNEI. The CDR3 region is CASSAGGTYEQYF. CDR3 nucleotide sequence: TGTGCCAGCAGTGCGGGGGGGACATACGAGCAGTACTTC.

The chain employs TRBV7-3 and TRBJ2-2; possible D gene TRBD1, 6 bases. Germline values: CDR1 SGHTA, CDR2 FQGTGA. The V gene lost 5 bases and the J gene lost 6 bases, with 16 bases spanning the gap. This CDR3 contains 15 residues. DNA of the CDR3: TGTGCCAGCAGCCCAAGGGTGGGGGCGCCCGGGGAGCTGTTTTTT. Its translation is CASSPRVGAPGELFF.